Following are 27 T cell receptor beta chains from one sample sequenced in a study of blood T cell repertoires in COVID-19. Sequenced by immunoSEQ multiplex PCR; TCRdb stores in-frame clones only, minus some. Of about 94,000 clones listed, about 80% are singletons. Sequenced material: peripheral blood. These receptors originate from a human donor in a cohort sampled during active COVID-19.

The CDR3 loop is CASSSPRTGGNEKLFF. CDR3 nucleotides: TGTGCCAGCAGCTCCCCGCGGACAGGCGGGAATGAAAAACTGTTTTTT. The V call is TRBV7-6, the J call TRBJ1-4; 7 nucleotides line up with TRBD1. From germline, CDR1 is SGHVS and CDR2 FNYEAQ. J gave up 5 bases and V 4 bases, and 10 bases lay outside the gene matches. The CDR3 sequence is 16 residues long.

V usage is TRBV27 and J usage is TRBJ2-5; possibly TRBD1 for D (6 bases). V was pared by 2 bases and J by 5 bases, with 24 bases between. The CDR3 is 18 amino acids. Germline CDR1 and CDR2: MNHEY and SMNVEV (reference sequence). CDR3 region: CASSLTTPPHRVQETQYF. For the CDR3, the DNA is TGTGCCAGCAGTTTAACTACCCCTCCCCACAGGGTACAGGAGACCCAGTACTTC.

The CDR3 protein is CAGMSPGSRTLHF. In DNA form, the CDR3 reads TGTGCCGGGATGTCCCCGGGGAGTAGGACCCTCCACTTT. The chain is built from TRBV19 and TRBJ1-6, with D unresolved. Germline V gene data show CDR1 as LNHDA and CDR2 as SQIVND (reference sequence). With 11 bases removed from V and 14 bases from J, the gap between germline ends came to 22 bases. The CDR3 is made up of 13 amino acids.

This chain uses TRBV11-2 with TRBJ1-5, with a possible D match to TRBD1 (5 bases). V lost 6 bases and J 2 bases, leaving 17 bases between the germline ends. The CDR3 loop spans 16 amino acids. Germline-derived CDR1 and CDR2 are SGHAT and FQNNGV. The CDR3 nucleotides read TGTGCCAGCAGTCATCAAGGGGCTAAAGGCAATCAGCCCCAGCATTTT. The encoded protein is CASSHQGAKGNQPQHF.

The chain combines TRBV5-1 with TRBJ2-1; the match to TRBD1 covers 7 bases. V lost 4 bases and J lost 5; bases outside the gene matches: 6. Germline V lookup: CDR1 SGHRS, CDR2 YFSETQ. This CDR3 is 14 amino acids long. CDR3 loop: CASSHPDRDNEQFF. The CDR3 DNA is TGCGCCAGCAGCCACCCCGACAGGGACAATGAGCAGTTCTTC.

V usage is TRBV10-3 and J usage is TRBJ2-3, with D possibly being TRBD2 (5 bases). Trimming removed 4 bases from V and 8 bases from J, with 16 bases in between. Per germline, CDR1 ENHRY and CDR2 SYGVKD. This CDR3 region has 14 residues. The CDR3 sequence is CAISAGGRGGTQYF. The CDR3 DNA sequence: TGTGCCATCAGTGCCGGAGGTCGTGGAGGTACGCAGTATTTT.

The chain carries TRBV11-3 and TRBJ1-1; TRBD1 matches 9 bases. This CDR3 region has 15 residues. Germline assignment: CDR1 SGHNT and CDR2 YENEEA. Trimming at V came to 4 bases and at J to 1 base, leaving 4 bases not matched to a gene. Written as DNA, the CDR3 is TGTGCCAGCAGCTCTCGGACAGGGGCGAACACTGAAGCTTTCTTT. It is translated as CASSSRTGANTEAFF.

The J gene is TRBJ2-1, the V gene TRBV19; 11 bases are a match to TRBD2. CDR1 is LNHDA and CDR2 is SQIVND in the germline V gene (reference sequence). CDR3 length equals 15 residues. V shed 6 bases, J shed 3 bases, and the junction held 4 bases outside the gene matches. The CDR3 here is CASRGLADFYNEQFF. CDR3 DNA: TGTGCCAGTAGGGGACTAGCGGACTTCTACAATGAGCAGTTCTTC.

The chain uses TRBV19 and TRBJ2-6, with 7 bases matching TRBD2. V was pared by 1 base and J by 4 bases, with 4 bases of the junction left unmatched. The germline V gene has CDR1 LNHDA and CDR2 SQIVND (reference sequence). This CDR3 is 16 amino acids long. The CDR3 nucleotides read TGTGCCAGTAGTATAGGGGAGGGTACAGGGGCCAACGTCCTGACTTTC. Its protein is CASSIGEGTGANVLTF.

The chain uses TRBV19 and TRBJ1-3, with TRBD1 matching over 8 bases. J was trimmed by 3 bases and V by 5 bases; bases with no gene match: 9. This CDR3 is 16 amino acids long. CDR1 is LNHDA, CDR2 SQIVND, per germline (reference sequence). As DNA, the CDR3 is TGTGCCAGTAGTCCCCGGACAGGGCCGCGTGGAAACACCATATATTTT. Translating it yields CASSPRTGPRGNTIYF.

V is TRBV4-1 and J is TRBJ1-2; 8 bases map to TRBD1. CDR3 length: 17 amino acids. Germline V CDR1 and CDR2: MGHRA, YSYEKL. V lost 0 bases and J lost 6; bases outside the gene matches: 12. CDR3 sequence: CASSQDISQGAWNGYTF. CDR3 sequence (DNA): TGCGCCAGCAGCCAAGATATAAGTCAGGGGGCATGGAATGGCTACACCTTC.

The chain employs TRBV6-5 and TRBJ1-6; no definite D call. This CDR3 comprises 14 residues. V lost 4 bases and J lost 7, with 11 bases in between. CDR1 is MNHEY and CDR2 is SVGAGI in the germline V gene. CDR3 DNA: TGTGCCAGCAGTTTAAGGCCGCGGAATTCACCCCTCCACTTT. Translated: CASSLRPRNSPLHF.

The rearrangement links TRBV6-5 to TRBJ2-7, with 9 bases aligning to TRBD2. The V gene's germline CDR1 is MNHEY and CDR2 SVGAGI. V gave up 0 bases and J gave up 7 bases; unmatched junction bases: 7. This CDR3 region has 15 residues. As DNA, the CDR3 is TGTGCCAGCAGTTACTCTGGACTAGCGACAGAAGAGCAGTACTTC. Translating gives CASSYSGLATEEQYF.

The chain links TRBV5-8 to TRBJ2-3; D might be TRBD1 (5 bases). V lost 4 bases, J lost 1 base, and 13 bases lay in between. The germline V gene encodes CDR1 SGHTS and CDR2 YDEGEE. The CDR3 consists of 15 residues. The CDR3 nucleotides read TGTGCCAGCAGCAAAAGACAGTGGCGCACAGATACGCAGTATTTT. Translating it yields CASSKRQWRTDTQYF.

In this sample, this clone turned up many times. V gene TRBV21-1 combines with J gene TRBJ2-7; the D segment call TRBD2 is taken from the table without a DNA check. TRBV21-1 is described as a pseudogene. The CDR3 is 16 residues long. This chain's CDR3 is CASPAGGCGSSYEQYF. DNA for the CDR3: TGTGCCAGCCCCGCCGGCGGATGCGGGTCGAGCTACGAGCAGTACTTC.

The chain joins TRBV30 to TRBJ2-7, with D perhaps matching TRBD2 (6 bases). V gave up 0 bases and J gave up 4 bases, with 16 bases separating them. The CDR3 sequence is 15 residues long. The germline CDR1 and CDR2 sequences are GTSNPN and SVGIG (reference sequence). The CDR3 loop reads CAWSVSGTGTYEQYF. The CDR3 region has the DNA TGTGCCTGGAGTGTCTCCGGGACGGGGACTTACGAGCAGTACTTC.

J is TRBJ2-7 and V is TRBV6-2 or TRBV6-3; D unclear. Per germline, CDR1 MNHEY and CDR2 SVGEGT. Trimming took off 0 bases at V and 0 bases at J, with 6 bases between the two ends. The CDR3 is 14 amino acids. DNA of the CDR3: TGTGCCAGCAGTTACTCTCTAAGCTCCTACGAGCAGTACTTC. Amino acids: CASSYSLSSYEQYF.

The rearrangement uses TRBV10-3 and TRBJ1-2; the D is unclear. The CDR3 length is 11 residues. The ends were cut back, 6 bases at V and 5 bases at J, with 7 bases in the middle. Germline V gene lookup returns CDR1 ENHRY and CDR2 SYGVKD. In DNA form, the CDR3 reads TGTGCCATCAGGGCAGAATATGGCTACACCTTC. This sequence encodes CAIRAEYGYTF.

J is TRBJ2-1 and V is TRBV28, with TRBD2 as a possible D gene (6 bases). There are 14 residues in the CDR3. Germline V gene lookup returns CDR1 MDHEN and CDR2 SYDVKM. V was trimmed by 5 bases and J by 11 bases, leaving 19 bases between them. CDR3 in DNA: TGTGCCAGCAGTCCTACGGCGGGACTGGATAAGCAGTTCTTC. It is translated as CASSPTAGLDKQFF. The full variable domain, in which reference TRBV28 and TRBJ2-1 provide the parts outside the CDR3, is DVKVTQSSRYLVKRTGEKVFLECVQDMDHENMFWYRQDPGLGLRLIYFSYDVKMKEKGDIPEGYSVSREKKERFSLILESASTNQTSMYLCASSPTAGLDKQFFGPGTRLTVL.

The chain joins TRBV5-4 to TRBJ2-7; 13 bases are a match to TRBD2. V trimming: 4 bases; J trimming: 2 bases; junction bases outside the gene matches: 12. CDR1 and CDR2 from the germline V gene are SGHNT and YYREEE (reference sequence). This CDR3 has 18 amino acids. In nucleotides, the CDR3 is TGTGCCAGCAGCGGATCGGGACTAGCGGGAAGATCTACCTACGAGCAGTACTTC. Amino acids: CASSGSGLAGRSTYEQYF.

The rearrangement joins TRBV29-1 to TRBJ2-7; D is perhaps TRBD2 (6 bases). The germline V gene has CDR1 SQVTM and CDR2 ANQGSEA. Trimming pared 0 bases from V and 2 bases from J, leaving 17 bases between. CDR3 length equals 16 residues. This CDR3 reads CSVEDGGGGRPYEQYF. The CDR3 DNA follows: TGCAGCGTTGAAGATGGGGGAGGTGGGCGACCCTACGAGCAGTACTTC.

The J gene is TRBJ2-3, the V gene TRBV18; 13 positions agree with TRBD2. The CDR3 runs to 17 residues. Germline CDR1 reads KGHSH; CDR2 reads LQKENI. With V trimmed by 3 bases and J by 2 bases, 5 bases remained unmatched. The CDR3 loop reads CASSPRGLAGDTDTQYF. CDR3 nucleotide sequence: TGTGCCAGCTCACCCCGTGGACTAGCGGGGGACACAGATACGCAGTATTTT.

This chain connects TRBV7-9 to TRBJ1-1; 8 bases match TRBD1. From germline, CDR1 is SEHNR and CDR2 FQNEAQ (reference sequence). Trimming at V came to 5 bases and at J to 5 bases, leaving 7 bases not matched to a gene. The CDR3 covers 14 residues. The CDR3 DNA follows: TGTGCCAGCAGCCAGGGGGCAGGGGTGACTGAAGCTTTCTTT. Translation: CASSQGAGVTEAFF.

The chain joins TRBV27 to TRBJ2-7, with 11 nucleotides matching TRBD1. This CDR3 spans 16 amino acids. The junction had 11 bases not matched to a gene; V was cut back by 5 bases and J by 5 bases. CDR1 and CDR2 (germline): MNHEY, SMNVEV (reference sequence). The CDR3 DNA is TGTGCCAGCAGTATACCTACCGGGACAGGGGGACACGAGCAGTACTTC. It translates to CASSIPTGTGGHEQYF.

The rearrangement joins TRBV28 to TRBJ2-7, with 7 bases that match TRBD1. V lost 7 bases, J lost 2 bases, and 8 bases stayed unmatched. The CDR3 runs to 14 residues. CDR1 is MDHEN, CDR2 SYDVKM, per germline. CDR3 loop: CASTKATGPYEQYF. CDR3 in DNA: TGTGCCAGCACCAAGGCGACAGGGCCCTACGAGCAGTACTTC. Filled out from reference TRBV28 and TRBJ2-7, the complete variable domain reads DVKVTQSSRYLVKRTGEKVFLECVQDMDHENMFWYRQDPGLGLRLIYFSYDVKMKEKGDIPEGYSVSREKKERFSLILESASTNQTSMYLCASTKATGPYEQYFGPGTRLTVT.

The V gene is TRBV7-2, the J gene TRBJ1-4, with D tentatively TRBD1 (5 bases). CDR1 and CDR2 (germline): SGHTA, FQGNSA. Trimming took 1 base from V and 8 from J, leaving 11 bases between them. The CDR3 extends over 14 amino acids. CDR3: CASSLGGGREKLFF. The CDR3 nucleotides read TGTGCCAGCAGCTTAGGGGGCGGGAGGGAAAAACTGTTTTTT.

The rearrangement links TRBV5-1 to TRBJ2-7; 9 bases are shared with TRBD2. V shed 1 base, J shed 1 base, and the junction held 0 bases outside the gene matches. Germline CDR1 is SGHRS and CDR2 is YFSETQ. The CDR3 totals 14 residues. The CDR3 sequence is CASSLLAGSYEQYF. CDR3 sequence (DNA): TGCGCCAGCAGCTTGCTAGCGGGATCCTACGAGCAGTACTTC.